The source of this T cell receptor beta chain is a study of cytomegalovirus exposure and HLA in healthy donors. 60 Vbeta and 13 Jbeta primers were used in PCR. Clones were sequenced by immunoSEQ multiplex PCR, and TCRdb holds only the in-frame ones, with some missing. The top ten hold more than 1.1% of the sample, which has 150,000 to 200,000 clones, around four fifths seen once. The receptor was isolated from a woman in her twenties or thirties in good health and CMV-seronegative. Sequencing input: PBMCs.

CDR3 sequence reads: CASSARSADTQYF. In nucleotides, the CDR3 is TGTGCCAGTAGCGCGAGGTCAGCAGATACGCAGTATTTT. This chain uses TRBV19 with TRBJ2-3, with unresolved D. Germline V CDR1 and CDR2: LNHDA, SQIVND (reference sequence). CDR3 length: 13 amino acids. V was shortened by 6 bases and J by 4 bases, with 11 bases between the two germline ends.